A single sample gave rise to the 16 T cell receptor beta chains below, sequenced in a study of OX40 agonist ivuxolimab in advanced cancers. The table came from immunoSEQ multiplex PCR; TCRdb's copy has only in-frame clones and leaves some out. The sample carries some 80,000 clones, about 93% recorded once. The source material was CD4+ or CD8+ T cells sorted from blood, sampled in a trial of the OX40 agonist ivuxolimab. These receptors all come from an adult with an advanced solid tumor such as melanoma, head and neck, liver or kidney cancer.

The rearrangement joins TRBV7-9 to TRBJ1-4; 8 bases fit TRBD1. The J segment lost 8 bases and the V segment lost 5 bases, leaving 7 bases of the junction unmatched. Germline V gives CDR1 SEHNR, CDR2 FQNEAQ (reference sequence). The CDR3 has 14 residues. CDR3 bases: TGTGCCAGCAGCCGGACAGGGCTACGGGAAAAACTGTTTTTT. It translates to CASSRTGLREKLFF.

This clone appeared a single time. The rearrangement joins TRBV12-5 to TRBJ1-5; a weak D match, TRBD1 (6 bases). Germline V gene lookup returns CDR1 LGHNT and CDR2 FRNRAP. With 4 bases removed from V and 1 base from J, the gap between germline ends came to 11 bases. The length of the CDR3 is 15 residues. The DNA for the CDR3 is TGTGCTAGTGGTTGGGGGCTGGGAAGCAATCAGCCCCAGCATTTT. Encoded protein: CASGWGLGSNQPQHF.

The genes are TRBV27 and TRBJ1-1; no firm D call. Germline V gene lookup returns CDR1 MNHEY and CDR2 SMNVEV (reference sequence). The V and J ends lost 2 bases and 1 base respectively, with 11 bases between them. The CDR3 spans 15 residues. The CDR3 bases are TGTGCCAGCAGTTTAGTGGCGGGGAGGAACACTGAAGCTTTCTTT. Protein: CASSLVAGRNTEAFF.

As DNA, the CDR3 is TGTGCCAGCAGCCGGGAGCTGTTTTTT. It yields the protein CASSRELFF. The chain employs TRBV11-2 and TRBJ2-2; D unclear. V dropped 5 bases and J dropped 9 bases, with 1 base sitting between them. The length of the CDR3 is 9 residues. Germline lookup yields CDR1 SGHAT and CDR2 FQNNGV.

The rearrangement joins TRBV4-3 to TRBJ2-2; TRBD2 agrees at 14 bases. Germline V gives CDR1 LGHNA, CDR2 YSLEER. V lost 4 bases, J lost 6 bases, and 4 bases stayed unmatched. This CDR3 has 16 amino acids. The CDR3 sequence is CASSPGTSGSPGELFF. For the CDR3, the DNA is TGCGCCAGCAGCCCCGGGACTAGCGGGAGCCCCGGGGAGCTGTTTTTT.

Here the CDR3 DNA reads TGCGCCAGCAGTGGGGACAGCCGAACCTACGAGCAGTACTTC. It specifies CASSGDSRTYEQYF. This chain uses TRBV10-1 with TRBJ2-7, with 7 bases identical to TRBD1. The CDR3 totals 14 residues. Looked up from germline, CDR1 is WNHNN and CDR2 is SYGVQD (reference sequence). Trimming removed 4 bases from V and 2 bases from J; junction bases left unmatched: 5.

The J gene is TRBJ2-7, the V gene TRBV10-3; no firm D call. The germline V and J ends were trimmed by 8 bases and 2 bases, with 16 bases remaining between them. The CDR3 sequence is 14 residues long. The germline gives CDR1 ENHRY, CDR2 SYGVKD. The DNA for the CDR3 is TGTGCCATCCAGGTTGGTGGGCCCCCCTACGAGCAGTACTTC. Amino acid sequence: CAIQVGGPPYEQYF.

The rearrangement links TRBV9 to TRBJ1-6; TRBD1 is a possible D gene (6 bases). The V gene lost 4 bases and the J gene lost 11 bases, with 19 bases spanning the gap. The V gene's germline CDR1 is SGDLS and CDR2 YYNGEE. The CDR3 sequence is 15 residues long. CDR3 loop: CASSPLEAGAAPLHF. CDR3 nucleotides: TGTGCCAGCAGCCCCTTGGAAGCGGGGGCGGCACCCCTCCACTTT.

The genes are TRBV2 and TRBJ2-3; TRBD2 matches 8 bases. The CDR3 runs 15 residues. CDR1 and CDR2 (germline): SNHLY, FYNNEI. V trimming: 2 bases; J trimming: 2 bases; junction bases outside the gene matches: 3. This CDR3 is CASSEKAGDTDTQYF. CDR3 DNA: TGTGCCAGCAGTGAAAAAGCGGGGGACACAGATACGCAGTATTTT.

A single count supports this clone. The V and J genes are TRBV7-2 and TRBJ2-7; 11 bases align to TRBD2. Germline V gene data show CDR1 as SGHTA and CDR2 as FQGNSA. The V and J ends lost 0 bases and 3 bases, in that order; junction bases with no gene match: 1. CDR3 length: 15 residues. CDR3 sequence (DNA): TGTGCCAGCAGCTTAGCGGGGACTAGCGGCTACGAGCAGTACTTC. It yields the protein CASSLAGTSGYEQYF.

The chain has TRBV28 and TRBJ2-1; maybe TRBD2 (5 bases). Between the trimmed V and J ends, which lost 4 bases and 7 bases, there was a span of 8 bases. Germline loops: CDR1 MDHEN, CDR2 SYDVKM. The CDR3 runs to 12 residues. For the CDR3, the DNA is TGTGCCAGCAGTTACGGACTGAATGAGCAGTTCTTC. It encodes CASSYGLNEQFF. The complete variable domain, with remaining parts taken from reference TRBV28 and TRBJ2-1, reads DVKVTQSSRYLVKRTGEKVFLECVQDMDHENMFWYRQDPGLGLRLIYFSYDVKMKEKGDIPEGYSVSREKKERFSLILESASTNQTSMYLCASSYGLNEQFFGPGTRLTVL.

The chain is built from TRBV10-1 and TRBJ2-7; 9 bases match TRBD1. Germline V gives CDR1 WNHNN, CDR2 SYGVQD (reference sequence). The V and J ends lost 0 bases and 4 bases, in that order; junction bases with no gene match: 1. The CDR3 contains 14 residues. The CDR3 sequence: CASSESGQGYEQYF. DNA for the CDR3: TGCGCCAGCAGTGAGTCGGGACAGGGTTACGAGCAGTACTTC.

This clone was recorded once. This chain connects TRBV7-6 to TRBJ2-5; TRBD2 might be the D (5 bases). CDR3 size: 15 residues. Trimming shortened V by 4 bases and J by 2 bases, and 14 bases separated the two germline ends. The germline V gene encodes CDR1 SGHVS and CDR2 FNYEAQ. The CDR3 spells CASSSADWKQETQYF. The CDR3 region has the DNA TGTGCCAGCAGCTCCGCGGACTGGAAACAAGAGACCCAGTACTTC.

The chain carries TRBV15 and TRBJ2-1; 14 nucleotides line up with TRBD2. Germline values: CDR1 LNHNV, CDR2 YYDKDF (reference sequence). Germline trimming cut 5 bases from V and 8 bases from J; bases unmatched to any gene: 11. The CDR3 sequence is 17 residues long. The CDR3 DNA is TGTGCCACCAGCCGTAGAGGGACTAGCGGGAGCGGGGATGAGCAGTTCTTC. This codes for CATSRRGTSGSGDEQFF.

The V call is TRBV4-1, the J call TRBJ2-2; D may match TRBD1 or TRBD2 (5 bases each). Germline loops: CDR1 MGHRA, CDR2 YSYEKL. The length of the CDR3 is 16 residues. V was cut by 3 bases and J by 1 base, with 12 bases left in between. Here the CDR3 DNA reads TGCGCCAGCAGCCAGGACGGGGCAGGGAACACCGGGGAGCTGTTTTTT. It specifies CASSQDGAGNTGELFF.

The V gene is TRBV28, the J gene TRBJ2-5; 7 nucleotides align to TRBD1. TRBJ2-7 explains the end of the DNA better; the J call may be wrong. The CDR3 has 15 residues. Germline V gene lookup returns CDR1 MDHEN and CDR2 SYDVKM. The CDR3: CASSFEADRAYEQYF. The CDR3 DNA reads TGTGCCAGCAGTTTTGAGGCCGACAGGGCCTACGAGCAGTACTTC.